The rows below give T cell receptor beta chains drawn from one sample of a study of T-cell memory formation after mild COVID-19. TCRdb analysed the 5' RACE reads with MiXCR anew, one entry per CDR3 protein. The sample contains roughly 250,000 distinct CDR3 sequences, 16% of which appear only once. Sequenced: PBMCs or a T cell subset sorted from them (not recorded which). The receptors were sampled from a man younger than 35 who had mild COVID-19 (a few samples of this study predate the infection). Cell type and time point are not known. CDR3s leave out the opening cysteine and the closing phenylalanine or tryptophan. Expanded clones get a size class; other rows say once, few or many, or leave the size out.

clone size: .
V gene: TRBV7-7
CDR3 protein: ASSSRQGNTGELF

clone size: few
V gene: TRBV7-9
CDR3 protein: ASSQRGAITDTQY

clone size: few
V gene: TRBV11-2
CDR3 protein: ASSLNRDRNYGYT

clone size: many
V gene: TRBV20-1
CDR3 protein: SASNYVDGELF

clone size: .
V gene: TRBV7-8
CDR3 protein: ASSRQGSSTEAF

clone size: .
V gene: TRBV6-5
CDR3 protein: ASKRDPTNEKLF

clone size: many
V gene: TRBV5-4
CDR3 protein: ASSLAGEIGELF

clone size: few
V gene: TRBV3-1
CDR3 protein: ASGPDLSGTDTQY

clone size: many
V gene: TRBV27
CDR3 protein: ASSLLTGTEAF

clone size: few
V gene: TRBV18
CDR3 protein: ASSPLTVPSGANVLT

clone size: .
V gene: TRBV19
CDR3 protein: ASSIVAGDTEAF

clone size: .
V gene: TRBV5-6
CDR3 protein: ASSLALAGGLTDTQY

clone size: .
V gene: TRBV6-5
CDR3 protein: ASSYRVSTEAF